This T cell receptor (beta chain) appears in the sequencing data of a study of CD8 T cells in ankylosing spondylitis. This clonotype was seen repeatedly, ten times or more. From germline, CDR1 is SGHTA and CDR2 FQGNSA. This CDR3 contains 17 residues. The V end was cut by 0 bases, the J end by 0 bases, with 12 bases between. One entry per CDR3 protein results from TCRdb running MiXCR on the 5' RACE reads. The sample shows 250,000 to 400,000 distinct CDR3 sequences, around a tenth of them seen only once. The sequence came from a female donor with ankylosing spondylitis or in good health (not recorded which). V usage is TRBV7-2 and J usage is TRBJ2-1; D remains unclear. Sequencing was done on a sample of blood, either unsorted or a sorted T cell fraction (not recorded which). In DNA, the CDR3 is TGTGCCAGCAGCTTAGCGATTGCCCCGAGCTCCTACAATGAGCAGTTCTTC. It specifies CASSLAIAPSSYNEQFF.